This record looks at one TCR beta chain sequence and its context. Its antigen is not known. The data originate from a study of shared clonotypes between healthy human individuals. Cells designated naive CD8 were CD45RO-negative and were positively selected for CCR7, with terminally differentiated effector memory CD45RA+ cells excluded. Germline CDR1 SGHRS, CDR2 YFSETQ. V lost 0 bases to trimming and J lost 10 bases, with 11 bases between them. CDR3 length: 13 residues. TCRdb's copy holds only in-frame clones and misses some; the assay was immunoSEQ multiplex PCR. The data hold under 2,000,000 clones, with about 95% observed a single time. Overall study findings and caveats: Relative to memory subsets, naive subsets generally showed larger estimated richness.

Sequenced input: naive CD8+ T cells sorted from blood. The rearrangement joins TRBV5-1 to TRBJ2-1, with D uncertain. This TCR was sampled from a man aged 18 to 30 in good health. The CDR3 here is CASSLEPTQEQFF. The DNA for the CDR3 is TGCGCCAGCAGCTTGGAACCCACACAGGAGCAGTTCTTC.